One sample yielded the 6 T cell receptor beta chains listed below, sequenced in a study of graft-versus-host responses after intestinal transplantation. Generated by immunoSEQ multiplex PCR, the TCRdb table keeps only in-frame clones and is missing some. The sample contains roughly 120,000 clones, around 95% of which appear only once. The antigens of these receptors remain unknown. The source was unstimulated CD8+ T cells sorted from spleen or lymph node cells, collected before intestinal transplant. The receptors shown here come from a human donor who received an intestinal transplant.

This chain joins TRBV6-5 and TRBJ2-1, with TRBD1 matching over 8 bases. The junction had 5 bases not matched to a gene; V was cut back by 5 bases and J by 8 bases. Germline lookup yields CDR1 MNHEY and CDR2 SVGAGI. This CDR3 contains 13 residues. The CDR3 sequence is CASSPGGRHEQFF. The DNA of the CDR3 is TGTGCCAGCAGTCCAGGGGGCCGTCATGAGCAGTTCTTC.

The CDR3 DNA reads as TGTGCCAGCAGCATGTCGATTAGGGCACACTCCTACGAGCAGTACTTC. Translation: CASSMSIRAHSYEQYF. V usage is TRBV5-6 and J usage is TRBJ2-7; no reliable D call. Trimming removed 4 bases at V and 0 bases at J, with 17 bases between. CDR3 length equals 16 residues. Germline V gene sequence: CDR1 SGHDT, CDR2 YYEEEE.

This clone appeared a single time. This chain uses TRBV30 with TRBJ2-7; D is unresolved. Trimming stripped 8 bases from V and 2 bases from J, with 13 bases between. This CDR3 contains 12 residues. Germline V CDR1 and CDR2: GTSNPN, SVGIG (reference sequence). In DNA form, the CDR3 reads TGTGCCCTTCAGGCGACAACCTACGAGCAGTACTTC. Amino acids: CALQATTYEQYF.

The chain carries TRBV9 and TRBJ2-2; 7 bases agree with TRBD1. CDR1 is SGDLS, CDR2 YYNGEE, per germline. CDR3 length equals 15 residues. V lost 0 bases and J lost 4; bases outside the gene matches: 3. The CDR3 sequence is CASSVEAGGTGELFF. The CDR3 region has the DNA TGTGCCAGCAGCGTAGAGGCAGGGGGCACCGGGGAGCTGTTTTTT.

This clone has a single count. V is TRBV28 and J is TRBJ1-2; no clear D. The CDR3 length is 15 residues. The V gene lost 4 bases and the J gene lost 5 bases, with 17 bases spanning the gap. The V gene's germline CDR1 is MDHEN and CDR2 SYDVKM. The CDR3 DNA reads TGTGCCAGCAGTTCCTACTACCTTAATAGATATGGCTACACCTTC. Translating gives CASSSYYLNRYGYTF.

The V and J genes are TRBV7-9 and TRBJ2-7; D uncertain. Trimming stripped 5 bases from V and 3 bases from J, with 11 bases between. The CDR3 length is 13 residues. Germline assignment: CDR1 SEHNR and CDR2 FQNEAQ (reference sequence). CDR3 nucleotides: TGTGCCAGCAGCCCCATTGAATACTACGAGCAGTACTTC. Its protein is CASSPIEYYEQYF.